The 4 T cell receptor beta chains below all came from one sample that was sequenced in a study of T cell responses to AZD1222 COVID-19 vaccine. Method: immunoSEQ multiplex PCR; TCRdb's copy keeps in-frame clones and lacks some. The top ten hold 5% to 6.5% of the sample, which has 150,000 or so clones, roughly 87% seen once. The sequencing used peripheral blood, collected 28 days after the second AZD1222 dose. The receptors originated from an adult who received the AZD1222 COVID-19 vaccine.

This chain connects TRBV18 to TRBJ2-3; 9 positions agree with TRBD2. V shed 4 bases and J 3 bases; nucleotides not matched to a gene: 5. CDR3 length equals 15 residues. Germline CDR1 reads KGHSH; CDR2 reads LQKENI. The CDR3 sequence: CASSLTAGGTDTQYF. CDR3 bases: TGTGCCAGCTCACTCACAGCGGGGGGAACAGATACGCAGTATTTT.

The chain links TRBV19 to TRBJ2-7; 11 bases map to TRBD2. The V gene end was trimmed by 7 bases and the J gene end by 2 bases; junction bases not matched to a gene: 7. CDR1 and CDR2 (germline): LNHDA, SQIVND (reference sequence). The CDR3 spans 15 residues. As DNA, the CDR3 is TGTGCCAGTACCTTCACTAGCGGGGGAGCCTACGAGCAGTACTTC. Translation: CASTFTSGGAYEQYF.

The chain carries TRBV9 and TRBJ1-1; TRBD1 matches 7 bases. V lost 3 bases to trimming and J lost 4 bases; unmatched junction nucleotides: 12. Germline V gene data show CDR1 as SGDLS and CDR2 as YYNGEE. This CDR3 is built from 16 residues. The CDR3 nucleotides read TGTGCCAGCAGCGCCGGACAGGCCCTTGGGAGCACTGAAGCTTTCTTT. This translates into CASSAGQALGSTEAFF. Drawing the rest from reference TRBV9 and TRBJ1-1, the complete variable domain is DSGVTQTPKHLITATGQRVTLRCSPRSGDLSVYWYQQSLDQGLQFLIQYYNGEERAKGNILERFSAQQFPDLHSELNLSSLELGDSALYFCASSAGQALGSTEAFFGQGTRLTVV.

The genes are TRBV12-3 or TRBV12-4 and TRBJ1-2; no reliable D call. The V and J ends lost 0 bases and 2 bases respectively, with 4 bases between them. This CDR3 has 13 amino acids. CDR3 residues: CASSLAANYGYTF. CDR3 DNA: TGTGCCAGCAGTTTAGCGGCAAACTATGGCTACACCTTC.